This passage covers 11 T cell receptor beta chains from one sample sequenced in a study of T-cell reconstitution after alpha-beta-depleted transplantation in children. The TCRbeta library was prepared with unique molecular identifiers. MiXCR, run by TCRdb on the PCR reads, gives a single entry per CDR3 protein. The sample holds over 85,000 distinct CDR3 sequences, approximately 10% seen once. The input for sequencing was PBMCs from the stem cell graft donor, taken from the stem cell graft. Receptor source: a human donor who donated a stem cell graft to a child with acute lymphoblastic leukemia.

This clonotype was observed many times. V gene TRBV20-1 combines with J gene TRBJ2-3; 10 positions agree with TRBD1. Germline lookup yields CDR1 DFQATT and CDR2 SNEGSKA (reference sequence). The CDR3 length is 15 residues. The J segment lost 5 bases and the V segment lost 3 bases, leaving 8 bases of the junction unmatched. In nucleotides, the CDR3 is TGCAGTGCTAGTGACAGGGGGCTAGTCAGAGATACGCAGTATTTT. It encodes CSASDRGLVRDTQYF.

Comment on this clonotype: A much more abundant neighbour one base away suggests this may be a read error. The CDR3 bases are TGCAGTGGGAAGGCAGGGGAGAGTCGGAATGAGCAGTTCTTC. It is translated as CSGKAGESRNEQFF. V and J are TRBV20-1 and TRBJ2-1, with D perhaps matching TRBD1 (6 bases). There are 14 residues in the CDR3. The V end was cut by 7 bases, the J end by 7 bases, with 20 bases between. From germline, CDR1 is DFQATT and CDR2 SNEGSKA (reference sequence).

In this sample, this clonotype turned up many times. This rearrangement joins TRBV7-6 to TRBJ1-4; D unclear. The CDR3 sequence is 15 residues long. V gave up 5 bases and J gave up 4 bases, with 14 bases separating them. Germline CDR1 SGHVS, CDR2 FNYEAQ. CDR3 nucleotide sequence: TGTGCCAGCAGCCACACAATGGGTATTAATGAAAAACTGTTTTTT. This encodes CASSHTMGINEKLFF.

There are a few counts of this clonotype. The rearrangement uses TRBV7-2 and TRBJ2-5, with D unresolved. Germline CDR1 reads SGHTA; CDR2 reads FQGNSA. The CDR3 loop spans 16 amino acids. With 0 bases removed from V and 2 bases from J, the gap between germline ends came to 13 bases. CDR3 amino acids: CASSLALSHPQETQYF. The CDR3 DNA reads TGTGCCAGCAGCTTAGCGCTCAGTCATCCTCAAGAGACCCAGTACTTC.

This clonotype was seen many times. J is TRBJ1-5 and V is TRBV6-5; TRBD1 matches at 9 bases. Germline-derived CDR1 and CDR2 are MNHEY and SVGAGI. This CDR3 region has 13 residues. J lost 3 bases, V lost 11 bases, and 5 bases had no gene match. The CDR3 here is CAAGQGHNQPQHF. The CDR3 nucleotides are TGTGCCGCGGGACAGGGCCACAATCAGCCCCAGCATTTT.

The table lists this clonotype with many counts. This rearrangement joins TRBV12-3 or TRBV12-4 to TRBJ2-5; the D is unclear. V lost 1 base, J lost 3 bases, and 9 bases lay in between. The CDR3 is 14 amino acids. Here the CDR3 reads CASSLGSWEETQYF. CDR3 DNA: TGTGCCAGCAGTTTAGGGTCCTGGGAAGAGACCCAGTACTTC.

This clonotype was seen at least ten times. The CDR3 DNA reads as TGCAGTGCTGGGTACAGGGGGCAGAACACCGGGGAGCTGTTTTTT. Amino acid sequence: CSAGYRGQNTGELFF. The chain employs TRBV20-1 and TRBJ2-2, with 9 bases lining up with TRBD1. CDR1 DFQATT and CDR2 SNEGSKA come from the germline V gene (reference sequence). The CDR3 totals 15 residues. V lost 5 bases to trimming and J lost 1 base; unmatched junction nucleotides: 5.

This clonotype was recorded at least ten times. This chain's CDR3 is CASSLEGLAGVPEQYF. CDR3 coding DNA: TGTGCCAGCAGCTTAGAGGGACTAGCGGGAGTACCCGAGCAGTACTTC. This chain connects TRBV7-2 to TRBJ2-7; 14 bases are shared with TRBD2. The trim removed 1 base at V and 6 bases at J, leaving 5 bases unmatched. Germline CDR1 reads SGHTA; CDR2 reads FQGNSA. The CDR3 consists of 16 residues.

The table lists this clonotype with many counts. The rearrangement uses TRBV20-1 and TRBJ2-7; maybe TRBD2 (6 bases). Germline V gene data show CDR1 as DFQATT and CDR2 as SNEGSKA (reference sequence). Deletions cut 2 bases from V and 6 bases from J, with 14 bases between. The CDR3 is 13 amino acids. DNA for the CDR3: TGCAGTGCTAGACGTGGGAGGTTTTTCGAGCAGTACTTC. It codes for CSARRGRFFEQYF.

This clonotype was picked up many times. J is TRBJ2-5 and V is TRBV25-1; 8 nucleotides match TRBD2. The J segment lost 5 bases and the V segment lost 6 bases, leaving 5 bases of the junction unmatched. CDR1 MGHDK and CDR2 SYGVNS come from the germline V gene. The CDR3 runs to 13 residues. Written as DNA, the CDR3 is TGTGCCAGCAGCCGGGGGGGCAGTGAGACCCAGTACTTC. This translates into CASSRGGSETQYF.

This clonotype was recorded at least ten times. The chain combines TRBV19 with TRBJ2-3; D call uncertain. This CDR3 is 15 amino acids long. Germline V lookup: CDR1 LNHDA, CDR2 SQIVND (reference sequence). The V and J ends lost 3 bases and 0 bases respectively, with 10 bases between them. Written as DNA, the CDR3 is TGTGCCAGTAGTATCGCCGGTTCTAGCACAGATACGCAGTATTTT. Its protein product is CASSIAGSSTDTQYF.